The TCR beta chain described here comes from a study of shared clonotypes between healthy human individuals. Findings of the study overall: Generally, naive subsets came out with larger estimated richness than memory subsets. Rarefaction gave evidence that sorted-subset sequencing remained incomplete despite large depth. Clonotype sharing across a few donors was observed for around 5% of naive CD4 clonotypes.

Per the germline V gene, CDR1 is MGHRA and CDR2 is YSYEKL. The ends were cut back, 2 bases at V and 6 bases at J, with 11 bases in the middle. There are 14 residues in the CDR3. Some clones are missing from TCRdb's copy, which holds only in-frame ones; the method was immunoSEQ multiplex PCR. Seen here are some 580,000 clones, 95% to 98% observed once, and the top ten hold 0.3%. The naive CD8 subset, CD45RO-negative cells positively selected for CCR7, excluded terminally differentiated effector memory CD45RA+ cells. In regard to this clone: Its target is unknown.

The origin of this receptor is a man younger than 40 in good health. The chain links TRBV4-1 to TRBJ1-5; the D is unclear. The sequenced sample consisted of naive CD8+ T cells sorted from blood. The CDR3 nucleotides are TGCGCCAGCAGCCAAATCCGGTGGGGTCAGCCCCAGCATTTT. The encoded protein is CASSQIRWGQPQHF.